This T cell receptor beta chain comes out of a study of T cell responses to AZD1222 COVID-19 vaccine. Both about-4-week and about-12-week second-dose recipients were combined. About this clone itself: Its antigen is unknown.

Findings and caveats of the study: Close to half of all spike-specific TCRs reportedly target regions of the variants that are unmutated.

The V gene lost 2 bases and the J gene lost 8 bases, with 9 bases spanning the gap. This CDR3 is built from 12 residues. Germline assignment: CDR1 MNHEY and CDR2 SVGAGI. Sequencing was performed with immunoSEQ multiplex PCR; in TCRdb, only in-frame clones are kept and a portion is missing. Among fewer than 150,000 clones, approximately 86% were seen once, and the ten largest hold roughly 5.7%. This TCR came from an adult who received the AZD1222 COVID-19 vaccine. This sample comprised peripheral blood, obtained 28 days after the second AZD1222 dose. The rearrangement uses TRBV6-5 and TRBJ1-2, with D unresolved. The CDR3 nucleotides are TGTGCCAGCAGTTACCCTGGAGGCGGCTACACCTTC. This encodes CASSYPGGGYTF.